The 28 T cell receptor beta chains below come from one sample, sequenced in a study of T-cell reconstitution after alpha-beta-depleted transplantation in children. It was with unique molecular identifiers that the TCRbeta library was prepared. Each CDR3 protein gets one entry after TCRdb re-called the PCR reads with MiXCR. The table shows approximately 500,000 distinct CDR3 sequences, with about 10% occurring only once. This material consisted of PBMCs, taken before TCRalphabeta/CD19-depleted stem cell transplant. These receptors all come from a child between 2 and 9 years old with inherited bone marrow failure, due to receive a stem cell transplant.

This clonotype was observed many times. CDR3 residues: CAISGTSNGETQYF. As DNA, the CDR3 is TGTGCCATCAGCGGGACGAGTAATGGAGAGACCCAGTACTTC. This chain uses TRBV10-3 with TRBJ2-5, with D perhaps being TRBD1 or TRBD2 (5 bases each). Germline CDR1 ENHRY, CDR2 SYGVKD. The CDR3 loop spans 14 amino acids. Between the trimmed V and J ends, which lost 6 bases and 4 bases, there was a span of 15 bases.

This clonotype was recorded many times. The V call is TRBV6-5, the J call TRBJ2-7, with 9 positions matching TRBD2. CDR1 is MNHEY, CDR2 SVGAGI, per germline. With V trimmed by 2 bases and J by 7 bases, 9 bases remained unmatched. The CDR3 totals 15 residues. The CDR3 DNA reads TGTGCCAGCAGTTACACGGGGGGACTAGCTCGGGAGCAGTACTTC. Its translation: CASSYTGGLAREQYF.

This clonotype has a count of ten or more. The chain combines TRBV25-1 with TRBJ1-2, with D maybe TRBD1 (6 bases). Germline loops: CDR1 MGHDK, CDR2 SYGVNS. Trimming took off 1 base at V and 3 bases at J, with 12 bases between the two ends. This CDR3 is 15 amino acids long. In DNA, the CDR3 is TGTGCCAGCAGTGAATGGGGGGCTGTCGACTATGGCTACACCTTC. This codes for CASSEWGAVDYGYTF.

This clonotype was picked up many times. The rearrangement joins TRBV4-3 to TRBJ2-1; tentatively, D is TRBD1 (6 bases). V shed 0 bases and J shed 2 bases, with 11 bases lying between them. Germline CDR1 is LGHNA and CDR2 is YSLEER. The CDR3 covers 16 residues. Here the CDR3 reads CASSQEGRGAYNEQFF. Here the CDR3 DNA reads TGCGCCAGCAGCCAAGAAGGCAGGGGAGCCTACAATGAGCAGTTCTTC.

The rearrangement joins TRBV5-5 to TRBJ2-6, with a possible D match to TRBD2 (5 bases). V lost 2 bases and J 11 bases, leaving 11 bases between the germline ends. The CDR3 sequence is 13 residues long. Per germline, CDR1 SGHKS and CDR2 YYEKEE (reference sequence). Written as DNA, the CDR3 is TGTGCCAGCAGCTTAAAGGGAGCGGACGTCCTGACTTTC. Protein sequence: CASSLKGADVLTF.

Comments on this clonotype: At one of its ends the junction is not consistent with the germline gene, which may arise from a read error. This chain joins TRBV7-9 and TRBJ2-7; possible D gene TRBD2, 5 bases. The CDR3 sequence is 14 residues long. Looked up from germline, CDR1 is SEHNR and CDR2 is FQNEAQ (reference sequence). The CDR3 reads CASSPEVSSYDQYF. CDR3 bases: TGTGCCAGCAGCCCGGAGGTCTCCTCCTACGATCAGTACTTC.

A few counts support this clonotype. V is TRBV20-1 and J is TRBJ2-3; tentatively, D is TRBD2 (6 bases). This CDR3 region has 14 residues. The germline V and J ends were trimmed by 6 bases and 0 bases, with 13 bases remaining between them. The germline CDR1 and CDR2 sequences are DFQATT and SNEGSKA (reference sequence). DNA of the CDR3: TGCAGTGCGAGCGGGTCATCTAGCACAGATACGCAGTATTTT. As protein: CSASGSSSTDTQYF.

This clonotype was seen repeatedly, ten times or more. This chain joins TRBV7-9 and TRBJ1-2; 7 bases line up with TRBD1. The J segment lost 4 bases and the V segment lost 5 bases, leaving 10 bases of the junction unmatched. Germline CDR1 and CDR2: SEHNR and FQNEAQ (reference sequence). The CDR3 sequence is 15 residues long. The CDR3 protein is CASSLWDSLAYGYTF. Here the CDR3 DNA reads TGTGCCAGCAGCCTATGGGACAGCCTTGCCTATGGCTACACCTTC. Combining the CDR3 with reference TRBV7-9 and TRBJ1-2 gives the whole variable domain DTGVSQNPRHKITKRGQNVTFRCDPISEHNRLYWYRQTLGQGPEFLTYFQNEAQLEKSRLLSDRFSAERPKGSFSTLEIQRTEQGDSAMYLCASSLWDSLAYGYTFGSGTRLTVV.

In this sample, this clonotype turned up a few times. The CDR3 here is CSAPDSTDTQYF. The CDR3 DNA follows: TGCAGTGCCCCGGACTCCACAGATACGCAGTATTTT. The chain carries TRBV20-1 and TRBJ2-3; possible D gene TRBD2, 5 bases. This CDR3 spans 12 amino acids. The germline V and J ends were trimmed by 6 bases and 2 bases, with 9 bases remaining between them. The germline V gene encodes CDR1 DFQATT and CDR2 SNEGSKA (reference sequence).

This clonotype showed up many times. This sequence joins TRBV29-1 and TRBJ2-1, with 9 bases aligning to TRBD2. Trimming removed 7 bases from V and 1 base from J; junction bases left unmatched: 8. Germline V lookup: CDR1 SQVTM, CDR2 ANQGSEA. This CDR3 spans 15 amino acids. CDR3 sequence reads: CSANGLAGSYNEQFF. The CDR3, as DNA: TGCAGCGCGAACGGGCTAGCGGGATCCTACAATGAGCAGTTCTTC.

This clonotype was detected many times. The chain combines TRBV5-1 with TRBJ1-1; D uncertain. Germline CDR1 and CDR2: SGHRS and YFSETQ. Trimming took 4 bases from V and 0 from J, leaving 10 bases between them. The CDR3 length is 14 residues. In DNA, the CDR3 is TGCGCCAGCAGCCTGAGGGTAGTGAACACTGAAGCTTTCTTT. Translated, it gives CASSLRVVNTEAFF.

A word on this clonotype: One base away lies a much larger clone, so this may be a sequencing read error. The chain is built from TRBV5-6 and TRBJ1-2, with 7 bases identical to TRBD1. The germline CDR1 and CDR2 sequences are SGHDT and YYEEEE. This CDR3 has 14 amino acids. The CDR3 sequence is CTSSGGQVFYGYTF. CDR3 sequence (DNA): TGTACCAGCAGCGGAGGACAGGTTTTCTATGGCTACACCTTC.

This clonotype was detected many times. The V call is TRBV6-2 or TRBV6-3, the J call TRBJ2-1; D is possibly TRBD2 (5 bases). The V end lost 1 base, the J end lost 6 bases, and 7 bases lay between the germline ends. The germline V gene has CDR1 MNHEY and CDR2 SVGEGT. The CDR3 spans 13 residues. CDR3 nucleotides: TGTGCCAGCAGTTACTTAGGGAGCAATGAGCAGTTCTTC. Encoded protein: CASSYLGSNEQFF.

This clonotype was seen at least ten times. The chain has TRBV6-5 and TRBJ1-1; TRBD1 matches at 8 bases. V dropped 5 bases and J dropped 5; count of bases not matched to a gene: 1. Germline-derived CDR1 and CDR2 are MNHEY and SVGAGI. This CDR3 region has 12 residues. As DNA, the CDR3 is TGTGCCAGCAGTCGACAGGGGACTGAAGCTTTCTTT. Protein: CASSRQGTEAFF.

This clonotype was counted ten times or more. This chain joins TRBV20-1 and TRBJ2-2; 7 positions agree with TRBD1. Germline assignment: CDR1 DFQATT and CDR2 SNEGSKA (reference sequence). Trimming cost V 4 bases and J 4 bases; bases outside gene matches: 9. The CDR3 consists of 15 residues. The chain's CDR3 is CSATRLGGGTGELFF. The CDR3 DNA sequence: TGCAGTGCTACCCGCCTAGGGGGCGGCACCGGGGAGCTGTTTTTT.

This clonotype was observed a handful of times. This chain connects TRBV28 to TRBJ2-1; 10 positions agree with TRBD2. The CDR3 consists of 16 residues. Looked up from germline, CDR1 is MDHEN and CDR2 is SYDVKM. The junction had 3 bases not matched to a gene; V was cut back by 2 bases and J by 2 bases. CDR3 amino acids: CASSLPSGSPYNEQFF. CDR3 nucleotide sequence: TGTGCCAGCAGTTTACCTAGCGGGAGCCCCTACAATGAGCAGTTCTTC.

This clonotype was detected only a few times. J is TRBJ2-7 and V is TRBV20-1, with 11 bases aligning to TRBD2. V gave up 5 bases and J gave up 6 bases; unmatched junction bases: 15. CDR1 DFQATT and CDR2 SNEGSKA come from the germline V gene (reference sequence). The CDR3 extends over 16 amino acids. CDR3 sequence (DNA): TGCAGTGCTGGGACCGGGACTAGCGGCTCTTATGGCGAGCAGTACTTC. It specifies CSAGTGTSGSYGEQYF.

V and J are TRBV7-9 and TRBJ2-3; perhaps TRBD1 as D (6 bases). CDR1 SEHNR and CDR2 FQNEAQ come from the germline V gene (reference sequence). There are 16 residues in the CDR3. The V gene lost 5 bases and the J gene lost 0 bases, with 15 bases spanning the gap. The CDR3: CASSPRTVSSTDTQYF. CDR3 in DNA: TGTGCCAGCAGCCCCCGGACAGTTTCTAGCACAGATACGCAGTATTTT.

This clonotype was detected ten times or more. V usage is TRBV7-6 and J usage is TRBJ1-1; tentative D call: TRBD1 (5 bases). The CDR3 has 13 amino acids. Trimming took off 5 bases at V and 0 bases at J, with 7 bases between the two ends. Germline V gives CDR1 SGHVS, CDR2 FNYEAQ. The CDR3 region is CASSARVNTEAFF. The DNA of the CDR3 is TGTGCCAGCAGCGCCAGGGTGAACACTGAAGCTTTCTTT.

The chain is built from TRBV5-6 and TRBJ2-1; TRBD2 is a possible D gene (6 bases). CDR3 length: 16 amino acids. Germline V gene lookup returns CDR1 SGHDT and CDR2 YYEEEE. Trimming removed 4 bases from V and 6 bases from J, with 20 bases in between. The CDR3 DNA sequence: TGTGCCAGCAGCCTGGGGCAGACTAGTTTTCTCAATGAGCAGTTCTTC. Its translation: CASSLGQTSFLNEQFF.

This clonotype was counted at least ten times. CDR3 loop: CASSLAGGAYNEQFF. The CDR3 nucleotides read TGTGCCAGCAGTTTAGCGGGAGGCGCCTACAATGAGCAGTTCTTC. V and J are TRBV12-3 or TRBV12-4 and TRBJ2-1; perhaps TRBD2 as D (6 bases). This CDR3 has 15 amino acids. V was trimmed by 0 bases and J by 2 bases, leaving 8 bases between them.

In regard to this clonotype: A junction end diverges from the germline sequence, so it may reflect a read error. The V and J genes are TRBV12-5 and TRBJ2-1, with 12 nucleotides matching TRBD2. This CDR3 has 21 residues. The germline CDR1 and CDR2 sequences are LGHNT and FRNRAP. CDR3 DNA sequence: TGTACTAGTGGTTTGGTACTGTCGATGACTAGCGGGAGCCCTCCCTACAATGAGCAGTTCTTC. Translation gives CTSGLVLSMTSGSPPYNEQFF.

This clonotype was seen many times. The chain uses TRBV20-1 and TRBJ2-3, with D tentatively TRBD2 (6 bases). Trimming left V 4 bases short and J 5 bases short, with 16 bases between. This CDR3 is built from 14 residues. Germline V lookup: CDR1 DFQATT, CDR2 SNEGSKA (reference sequence). DNA for the CDR3: TGCAGTGCTACCCGGGACTGGTTAAAAGATACGCAGTATTTT. Translating it yields CSATRDWLKDTQYF.

The rearrangement links TRBV5-6 to TRBJ2-5, with D hard to call. Germline-derived CDR1 and CDR2 are SGHDT and YYEEEE. This CDR3 has 12 amino acids. The V end lost 7 bases, the J end lost 4 bases, and 11 bases lay between the germline ends. The CDR3 sequence is CASQWPGETQYF. The CDR3 region has the DNA TGTGCCAGCCAATGGCCGGGAGAGACCCAGTACTTC.

The chain couples TRBV20-1 to TRBJ2-7; no clear D gene. This CDR3 has 14 residues. The V end was cut by 1 base, the J end by 0 bases, with 10 bases between. The germline CDR1 and CDR2 sequences are DFQATT and SNEGSKA (reference sequence). DNA of the CDR3: TGCAGTGCTAGAGCCTCGCGGAACTCCTACGAGCAGTACTTC. Its protein is CSARASRNSYEQYF.

This clonotype was detected many times. The rearrangement links TRBV28 to TRBJ1-2; no definite D call. Trimming removed 4 bases at V and 3 bases at J, with 21 bases between. CDR3 size: 17 residues. Germline lookup yields CDR1 MDHEN and CDR2 SYDVKM. CDR3: CASSSHPATATDYGYTF. CDR3 sequence (DNA): TGTGCCAGCAGTTCCCACCCCGCGACGGCCACTGACTATGGCTACACCTTC.

This clonotype was counted a few times. This chain joins TRBV18 and TRBJ2-5; maybe TRBD2 (6 bases). The CDR3 spans 14 residues. V was pared by 6 bases and J by 2 bases, with 13 bases between. Germline V gene lookup returns CDR1 KGHSH and CDR2 LQKENI. CDR3 nucleotide sequence: TGTGCCAGCTCCCTGGAGGGAGTTCAAGAGACCCAGTACTTC. Its protein is CASSLEGVQETQYF.

The chain couples TRBV7-9 to TRBJ2-1; D gene uncertain. The germline V gene has CDR1 SEHNR and CDR2 FQNEAQ (reference sequence). Trimming stripped 5 bases from V and 10 bases from J, with 21 bases between. This CDR3 region has 15 residues. CDR3: CASSPDLGYPGEQFF. As DNA, the CDR3 is TGTGCCAGCAGCCCGGATTTGGGATACCCAGGCGAGCAGTTCTTC.